What follows are 23 T cell receptor beta chains derived from one specimen sequenced in a study of radiation and T cells in renal cell carcinoma. This table comes from immunoSEQ multiplex PCR, and its TCRdb copy is limited to in-frame clones, with some not included. The data hold 120,000 to 150,000 clones, with 86% observed a single time. Time point: blood 4 weeks post-SBRT, at nephrectomy. Sample treatment: 15 Gy SBRT to primary tumor, nephrectomy 4 weeks later. This material consisted of blood, taken from a patient whose treatment included radiotherapy and nephrectomy. Source of these receptors: a woman aged 45-65 years with renal cell carcinoma.

This clone was seen more than once but under ten times. This chain joins TRBV19 and TRBJ1-2; the D is unclear. Trimming shortened V by 5 bases and J by 0 bases, and 10 bases separated the two germline ends. The CDR3 is 14 amino acids. Germline CDR1 and CDR2: LNHDA and SQIVND (reference sequence). CDR3 region: CASSPHGANYGYTF. The CDR3 coding sequence is TGTGCCAGTAGTCCCCACGGTGCTAACTATGGCTACACCTTC.

This rearrangement joins TRBV29-1 to TRBJ2-6, with D uncertain. CDR3 size: 14 residues. The germline gives CDR1 SQVTM, CDR2 ANQGSEA. DNA of the CDR3: TGCAGTATCAAACAGAACTCTGGGGCCAACGTCCTGACTTTC. Protein sequence: CSIKQNSGANVLTF.

This chain uses TRBV9 with TRBJ2-3; the match to TRBD1 covers 7 bases. The junction had 3 bases not matched to a gene; V was cut back by 4 bases and J by 1 base. Germline V lookup: CDR1 SGDLS, CDR2 YYNGEE. This CDR3 contains 14 residues. The DNA for the CDR3 is TGTGCCAGCAGCCCCGGACAGGGCACAGATACGCAGTATTTT. Residues: CASSPGQGTDTQYF. Filled out from reference TRBV9 and TRBJ2-3, the complete variable domain reads DSGVTQTPKHLITATGQRVTLRCSPRSGDLSVYWYQQSLDQGLQFLIQYYNGEERAKGNILERFSAQQFPDLHSELNLSSLELGDSALYFCASSPGQGTDTQYFGPGTRLTVL.

This sequence joins TRBV7-2 and TRBJ1-1, with TRBD1 identical over 7 bases. Per the germline V gene, CDR1 is SGHTA and CDR2 is FQGNSA. This CDR3 comprises 16 residues. Trimming at V came to 0 bases and at J to 0 bases, leaving 4 bases not matched to a gene. The CDR3 region is CASSLAGTAMNTEAFF. The CDR3 DNA reads as TGTGCCAGCAGCTTAGCGGGGACAGCCATGAACACTGAAGCTTTCTTT.

CDR3 DNA: TGTGCCATCAGGTTGACAGCCACCGGGGAGCTGTTTTTT. Protein sequence: CAIRLTATGELFF. V gene TRBV10-3 combines with J gene TRBJ2-2; weak D call: TRBD1 (5 bases). Per the germline V gene, CDR1 is ENHRY and CDR2 is SYGVKD. CDR3 length equals 13 residues. V lost 6 bases, J lost 4 bases, and 9 bases lay in between.

This rearrangement joins TRBV19 to TRBJ1-6; TRBD1 agrees at 9 bases. The ends lost 5 bases at V and 7 bases at J; junction bases unmatched: 9. This CDR3 is 16 amino acids long. Germline CDR1 reads LNHDA; CDR2 reads SQIVND (reference sequence). CDR3 nucleotide sequence: TGTGCCAGTAGTCTTCGGACAGGGGCTTGGAATTCACCCCTCCACTTT. This translates into CASSLRTGAWNSPLHF.

The V gene is TRBV5-1, the J gene TRBJ1-1, with 8 bases that match TRBD1. After removal of 3 bases from V and 11 bases from J, the junction contained 15 bases not matched to a gene. The CDR3 loop spans 15 amino acids. From germline, CDR1 is SGHRS and CDR2 YFSETQ. CDR3 nucleotides: TGCGCCAGCAGCTACACAGGGGGAAAGGCCCGGAGGGCTTTCTTT. This gives the protein CASSYTGGKARRAFF.

CDR3 sequence: CASSLSGQPGQFF. CDR3 bases: TGTGCCAGCAGTCTTAGCGGACAGCCCGGGCAGTTCTTC. This chain connects TRBV28 to TRBJ2-1; D may be TRBD1 or TRBD2 (6 bases each). This CDR3 has 13 amino acids. Germline V gene sequence: CDR1 MDHEN, CDR2 SYDVKM. The V end lost 5 bases, the J end lost 12 bases, and 17 bases lay between the germline ends.

The rearrangement links TRBV11-3 to TRBJ2-7; 13 bases match TRBD2. CDR3 length: 13 amino acids. CDR1 is SGHNT and CDR2 is YENEEA in the germline V gene. The trim removed 5 bases at V and 5 bases at J, leaving 0 bases unmatched. The CDR3 DNA reads TGTGCCAGCAGCGGACTAGCGGGAGACGAGCAGTACTTC. It is translated as CASSGLAGDEQYF.

The chain is built from TRBV4-3 and TRBJ1-3, with TRBD1 identical over 10 bases. Germline loops: CDR1 LGHNA, CDR2 YSLEER. The CDR3 consists of 17 residues. V lost 0 bases to trimming and J lost 7 bases; unmatched junction nucleotides: 9. CDR3 sequence: CASSQDRTGGPGNTIYF. The CDR3 bases are TGCGCCAGCAGCCAAGATCGGACAGGGGGACCCGGGAACACCATATATTTT.

V usage is TRBV29-1 and J usage is TRBJ1-2, with a possible D match to TRBD1 (6 bases). Germline V gene data show CDR1 as SQVTM and CDR2 as ANQGSEA. This CDR3 is built from 12 residues. Trimming took 5 bases from V and 3 from J, leaving 10 bases between them. CDR3 residues: CSVLRGDYGYTF. CDR3 coding DNA: TGCAGCGTTCTAAGGGGGGACTATGGCTACACCTTC. The variable domain in full, with the rest retrieved from reference TRBV29-1 and TRBJ1-2, is SAVISQKPSRDICQRGTSLTIQCQVDSQVTMMFWYRQQPGQSLTLIATANQGSEATYESGFVIDKFPISRPNLTFSTLTVSNMSPEDSSIYLCSVLRGDYGYTFGSGTRLTVV.

V and J are TRBV29-1 and TRBJ2-3, with TRBD2 matching over 10 bases. The CDR3 consists of 12 residues. J gave up 6 bases and V 4 bases, and 1 base lay outside the gene matches. Germline loops: CDR1 SQVTM, CDR2 ANQGSEA. The CDR3 DNA is TGCAGCGTTGGTAGCGGGAGGGATACGCAGTATTTT. As protein: CSVGSGRDTQYF.

The chain joins TRBV19 to TRBJ1-2; D gene ambiguous. Germline V CDR1 and CDR2: LNHDA, SQIVND (reference sequence). The CDR3 has 12 residues. Trimming took off 5 bases at V and 2 bases at J, with 6 bases between the two ends. CDR3 residues: CASSARNYGYTF. In DNA form, the CDR3 reads TGTGCCAGTAGTGCCCGGAACTATGGCTACACCTTC.

The V call is TRBV6-5, the J call TRBJ1-3; no definite D call. Between the trimmed V and J ends, which lost 7 bases and 4 bases, there was a span of 5 bases. CDR3 length: 11 amino acids. Germline V lookup: CDR1 MNHEY, CDR2 SVGAGI. The CDR3 bases are TGTGCCAGCATATCAGGAAACACCATATATTTT. Its protein is CASISGNTIYF.

The chain is built from TRBV7-2 and TRBJ1-4; 7 bases align to TRBD1. The CDR3 loop spans 15 amino acids. The V and J ends lost 6 bases and 5 bases, in that order; junction bases with no gene match: 9. Germline CDR1 and CDR2: SGHTA and FQGNSA. The CDR3: CASSLSGGENEKLFF. The CDR3 DNA is TGTGCCAGCAGTCTCTCAGGGGGAGAGAATGAAAAACTGTTTTTT.

This rearrangement joins TRBV5-6 to TRBJ2-7, with D possibly matching TRBD1 (5 bases). CDR3 length: 15 residues. The V end was cut by 0 bases, the J end by 4 bases, with 14 bases between. From germline, CDR1 is SGHDT and CDR2 YYEEEE. DNA for the CDR3: TGTGCCAGCAGCTTGGTTCAGGGATCAAGATACGAGCAGTACTTC. Translated: CASSLVQGSRYEQYF.

The V call is TRBV10-2, the J call TRBJ1-1; unclear D gene. CDR3 length: 12 residues. The V end was cut by 8 bases, the J end by 0 bases, with 7 bases between. From germline, CDR1 is WSHSY and CDR2 SAAADI. In DNA form, the CDR3 reads TGCGCCAGCGCAGTTATGAACACTGAAGCTTTCTTT. Protein sequence: CASAVMNTEAFF.

The chain couples TRBV5-1 to TRBJ2-3, with 8 bases aligning to TRBD2. CDR3 length: 17 residues. The germline V gene has CDR1 SGHRS and CDR2 YFSETQ. V lost 0 bases and J lost 0; bases outside the gene matches: 6. This CDR3 is CASSLVVLADSTDTQYF. CDR3 nucleotides: TGCGCCAGCAGCTTGGTTGTACTAGCGGATAGCACAGATACGCAGTATTTT.

This sequence joins TRBV10-1 and TRBJ1-1; 7 bases fit TRBD1. Per the germline V gene, CDR1 is WNHNN and CDR2 is SYGVQD (reference sequence). The V gene end was trimmed by 0 bases and the J gene end by 2 bases; junction bases not matched to a gene: 3. The CDR3 contains 15 residues. Here the CDR3 reads CASSESTGPNTEAFF. The CDR3 DNA reads TGCGCCAGCAGTGAGTCGACAGGGCCCAACACTGAAGCTTTCTTT.

The J gene is TRBJ1-1, the V gene TRBV6-5, with 7 bases fitting TRBD1. CDR3 length: 14 amino acids. V shed 6 bases, J shed 0 bases, and the junction held 4 bases outside the gene matches. The germline CDR1 and CDR2 sequences are MNHEY and SVGAGI. The CDR3 is CASRQGYMNTEAFF. The CDR3 DNA follows: TGTGCCAGCAGACAGGGGTATATGAACACTGAAGCTTTCTTT.

CDR3 bases: TGTGCCAGCAGTGTCGACCGACTAGCAGATACGCAGTATTTT. Its protein is CASSVDRLADTQYF. The chain combines TRBV6-4 with TRBJ2-3; D possibly corresponds to TRBD2 (6 bases). Germline V lookup: CDR1 MRHNA, CDR2 SNTAGT. V was clipped by 4 bases and J by 4 bases, with 12 bases between them. The CDR3 extends over 14 amino acids.

This chain's CDR3 is CASSLMRGGGEKLFF. For the CDR3, the DNA is TGTGCCAGCAGCTTAATGAGGGGCGGGGGTGAAAAACTGTTTTTT. The rearrangement joins TRBV28 to TRBJ1-4; TRBD1 is a possible D gene (5 bases). The V gene lost 6 bases and the J gene lost 7 bases, with 18 bases spanning the gap. The CDR3 spans 15 residues. The germline CDR1 and CDR2 sequences are MDHEN and SYDVKM.

The V gene is TRBV6-1, the J gene TRBJ1-2; D call uncertain. V was clipped by 3 bases and J by 5 bases, with 13 bases between them. Per the germline V gene, CDR1 is MNHNS and CDR2 is SASEGT. CDR3 size: 14 residues. In nucleotides, the CDR3 is TGTGCCAGCAGTGAGAACGGCAGAGGTTATGGCTACACCTTC. It translates to CASSENGRGYGYTF.